The 11 T cell receptor beta chains listed next were all sequenced from one sample in a study of PD-L1 blockade in urothelial cancer. Time point reported: peripheral blood 6 weeks after treatment start. Only in-frame clones appear in the TCRdb table, and some are missing; sequencing was by immunoSEQ multiplex PCR. The data hold roughly 110,000 clones, with roughly 90% observed a single time. The sample consisted of PBMCs, taken around atezolizumab (anti-PD-L1) treatment. Receptors originate from a man in his sixties with urothelial cancer.

J is TRBJ2-7 and V is TRBV5-1; D perhaps matches TRBD1 (6 bases). The CDR3 totals 12 residues. Per the germline V gene, CDR1 is SGHRS and CDR2 is YFSETQ. Trimming shortened V by 4 bases and J by 2 bases, and 7 bases separated the two germline ends. In nucleotides, the CDR3 is TGCGCCAGCAGCGAGGGGGCCTACGAGCAGTACTTC. Its protein is CASSEGAYEQYF.

The J gene is TRBJ2-1, the V gene TRBV5-1, with TRBD1 matching over 7 bases. This CDR3 has 15 residues. Trimming removed 4 bases from V and 4 bases from J; junction bases left unmatched: 8. Germline V gene sequence: CDR1 SGHRS, CDR2 YFSETQ. The CDR3 region has the DNA TGCGCCAGCAGCCTCACGACAGGGTTTTACAATGAGCAGTTCTTC. It codes for CASSLTTGFYNEQFF.

The chain couples TRBV18 to TRBJ2-5; TRBD1 matches at 8 bases. Trimming at V came to 0 bases and at J to 6 bases, leaving 6 bases not matched to a gene. CDR3 length: 15 residues. Germline V CDR1 and CDR2: KGHSH, LQKENI. The CDR3 nucleotides read TGTGCCAGCTCACCACCCGAGACAGGGGTTAAGACCCAGTACTTC. Residues: CASSPPETGVKTQYF.

The chain has TRBV4-2 and TRBJ2-7, with D tentatively TRBD2 (6 bases). The germline V and J ends were trimmed by 0 bases and 0 bases, with 12 bases remaining between them. The CDR3 sequence is 16 residues long. Germline CDR1 is LGHNA and CDR2 is YNFKEQ. CDR3 loop: CASSQDHSGLSYEQYF. The DNA of the CDR3 is TGTGCCAGCAGCCAAGATCATAGCGGCCTCTCCTACGAGCAGTACTTC.

For this clone: The junction does not match germline at one end; this may be a read error. This chain joins TRBV19 and TRBJ2-3; D is perhaps TRBD2 (6 bases). Germline CDR1 LNHDA, CDR2 SQIVND (reference sequence). This CDR3 comprises 12 residues. CDR3: CASSIAGNSALF. The DNA of the CDR3 is TGTGCCAGTAGTATCGCGGGGAACAGCGCTTTATTT.

This chain links TRBV5-6 with TRBJ2-3; TRBD2 aligns across 10 bases. Germline CDR1 SGHDT, CDR2 YYEEEE. The CDR3 runs to 16 residues. J lost 0 bases, V lost 5 bases, and 6 bases had no gene match. The CDR3 spells CASRESGRGSTDTQYF. As DNA, the CDR3 is TGTGCCAGCAGAGAGAGCGGGAGGGGTAGCACAGATACGCAGTATTTT.

This clone was recorded only once. This chain links TRBV18 with TRBJ2-7; 7 nucleotides match TRBD2. Trimming took 6 bases from V and 2 from J; bases not matched to a gene: 7. The CDR3 consists of 14 residues. From germline, CDR1 is KGHSH and CDR2 LQKENI. The CDR3 loop is CASSRSGSTYEQYF. CDR3 coding DNA: TGTGCCAGCTCGCGTAGCGGGTCCACCTACGAGCAGTACTTC.

V is TRBV14 and J is TRBJ2-1, with TRBD2 matching over 8 bases. V was pared by 2 bases and J by 2 bases, with 2 bases of the junction left unmatched. The CDR3 has 15 residues. CDR1 is SGHDN and CDR2 is FVKESK in the germline V gene. The CDR3 bases are TGTGCCAGCAGCCAAAGGCGGGGGGCCTACAATGAGCAGTTCTTC. Its translation: CASSQRRGAYNEQFF.

This sequence joins TRBV19 and TRBJ1-1; D call uncertain. V was clipped by 3 bases and J by 8 bases, with 13 bases between them. CDR3 length equals 13 residues. Germline V gene data show CDR1 as LNHDA and CDR2 as SQIVND (reference sequence). The CDR3 region is CASSISYSTEAFF. DNA of the CDR3: TGTGCCAGTAGTATTAGCTACTCTACCGAAGCTTTCTTT.

The chain recombines TRBV5-1 with TRBJ2-3, with 8 nucleotides matching TRBD2. Looked up from germline, CDR1 is SGHRS and CDR2 is YFSETQ. The trim removed 0 bases at V and 2 bases at J, leaving 8 bases unmatched. The CDR3 length is 17 residues. The CDR3, as DNA: TGCGCCAGCAGCTTGGGTAATAGCGGGGTAGTCACAGATACGCAGTATTTT. Protein: CASSLGNSGVVTDTQYF.

The chain has TRBV5-1 and TRBJ2-1, with 10 bases aligning to TRBD2. The CDR3 length is 15 residues. Germline CDR1 is SGHRS and CDR2 is YFSETQ. J gave up 7 bases and V 4 bases, and 8 bases lay outside the gene matches. The CDR3 DNA follows: TGCGCCAGCAGCGGGATAGCGGGGGGCGTGAATGAGCAGTTCTTC. Amino acid sequence: CASSGIAGGVNEQFF.